These 13 T cell receptor beta chains share one sample of origin, sequenced in a study of blood T cell repertoires in COVID-19 (dated by TCRdb to 2019 to 2021). Library preparation was by the immunoSEQ multiplex PCR assay. The clones in this table, taken by TCRdb from immuneACCESS, are in-frame only. Not every clone is retained; where verified, under half of the shortfall comes from an unresolved V gene, and the cause of the rest is unknown. This sample gives approximately 92,000 clones in total; approximately 88% of them show up just once. The biggest ten clones account for approximately 20% of the sample. The sample was peripheral blood. The source of these receptors is a woman aged 55-69 years with COVID-19, enrolled during active disease.

Here the CDR3 reads CAISEPGQPQHF. CDR3 sequence (DNA): TGTGCCATCAGTGAGCCGGGTCAACCCCAGCATTTT. The J gene is TRBJ1-5, the V gene TRBV10-3; D not certain. This CDR3 spans 12 amino acids. Trimming took off 2 bases at V and 10 bases at J, with 9 bases between the two ends. Germline CDR1 and CDR2: ENHRY and SYGVKD.

The CDR3 DNA reads TGCGCCAGCAGCCGGACGACAGGGTCAGGATCACCCCTCCACTTT. Its translation is CASSRTTGSGSPLHF. The chain uses TRBV4-1 and TRBJ1-6; TRBD1 aligns across 7 bases. The V gene end was trimmed by 4 bases and the J gene end by 10 bases; junction bases not matched to a gene: 10. The germline V gene encodes CDR1 MGHRA and CDR2 YSYEKL. The CDR3 has 15 amino acids.

The chain uses TRBV6-1 and TRBJ1-5, with D tentatively TRBD1 (6 bases). The CDR3 is 14 amino acids. CDR1 is MNHNS and CDR2 is SASEGT in the germline V gene. Trimming left V 4 bases short and J 7 bases short, with 14 bases between. The CDR3 sequence: CASSGGLMRQPQHF. As DNA, the CDR3 is TGTGCCAGCAGTGGGGGGCTCATGCGACAGCCCCAGCATTTT.

The V and J genes are TRBV10-3 and TRBJ2-1; a possible D gene is TRBD1 (6 bases). Germline V CDR1 and CDR2: ENHRY, SYGVKD. CDR3 length: 14 amino acids. Trimming pared 4 bases from V and 2 bases from J, leaving 9 bases between. The CDR3 region is CAISVRDTYNEQFF. The DNA of the CDR3 is TGTGCCATCAGTGTCCGGGACACCTACAATGAGCAGTTCTTC.

This clone was counted between two and nine times. The V gene is TRBV4-2, the J gene TRBJ1-1; 7 positions agree with TRBD1. The CDR3 spans 15 residues. Losses at the gene ends were 6 bases for V and 1 base for J; bases not matched to a gene: 8. Looked up from germline, CDR1 is LGHNA and CDR2 is YNFKEQ. The CDR3 nucleotides read TGTGCCAGCAGGACAGGGAGGCGGTGGAACACTGAAGCTTTCTTT. It codes for CASRTGRRWNTEAFF.

CDR3 DNA: TGTGCCAGCAGGACAGGGAGCACAGATACGCAGTATTTT. Translating it yields CASRTGSTDTQYF. The chain is built from TRBV12-3 or TRBV12-4 and TRBJ2-3; 7 positions match TRBD1. This CDR3 is built from 13 residues. The V and J ends lost 6 bases and 0 bases, in that order; junction bases with no gene match: 0.

Written as DNA, the CDR3 is TGTGCCAGCAGCCAAGATATGGGAGGGGTCGTTTTCTTT. This encodes CASSQDMGGVVFF. The V and J genes are TRBV7-9 and TRBJ1-1, with D tentatively TRBD1 (5 bases). V was shortened by 5 bases and J by 13 bases, with 20 bases between the two germline ends. The CDR3 is 13 amino acids. Germline CDR1 SEHNR, CDR2 FQNEAQ (reference sequence).

V usage is TRBV4-3 and J usage is TRBJ1-1; no clear D gene. The CDR3 contains 16 residues. Trimming left V 5 bases short and J 5 bases short, with 21 bases between. Germline V gene sequence: CDR1 LGHNA, CDR2 YSLEER. This CDR3 is CASSAGSGVGWTEAFF. The CDR3 coding sequence is TGCGCCAGCAGCGCTGGGAGTGGGGTAGGGTGGACTGAAGCTTTCTTT.

This clone was found a few times. This rearrangement joins TRBV11-3 to TRBJ2-1; TRBD1 matches 9 bases. Germline assignment: CDR1 SGHNT and CDR2 YENEEA. With V trimmed by 5 bases and J by 6 bases, 5 bases remained unmatched. This CDR3 has 14 amino acids. CDR3 DNA sequence: TGTGCCAGCAGCGCCGGGACAGGGTCCAATGAGCAGTTCTTC. Translation gives CASSAGTGSNEQFF.

This rearrangement joins TRBV30 to TRBJ2-1, with 7 positions matching TRBD1. CDR1 and CDR2 (germline): GTSNPN, SVGIG (reference sequence). Unmatched junction bases numbered 17, after V lost 4 bases and J lost 5 bases. The CDR3 consists of 17 residues. CDR3 protein: CAWNLGRVGQKNNEQFF. The CDR3 region has the DNA TGTGCCTGGAATCTGGGGCGGGTGGGACAGAAGAACAATGAGCAGTTCTTC. Combining the CDR3 with reference TRBV30 and TRBJ2-1 gives the whole variable domain SQTIHQWPATLVQPVGSPLSLECTVEGTSNPNLYWYRQAAGRGLQLLFYSVGIGQISSEVPQNLSASRPQDRQFILSSKKLLLSDSGFYLCAWNLGRVGQKNNEQFFGPGTRLTVL.

This rearrangement joins TRBV4-2 to TRBJ2-7; TRBD1 agrees at 9 bases. The V gene end was trimmed by 4 bases and the J gene end by 0 bases; junction bases not matched to a gene: 7. The length of the CDR3 is 16 residues. Germline V gene data show CDR1 as LGHNA and CDR2 as YNFKEQ. This CDR3 is CASSRSGTGSSYEQYF. In DNA form, the CDR3 reads TGTGCCAGCAGCCGATCCGGGACAGGGAGCTCCTACGAGCAGTACTTC.

The gene calls are TRBV2 and TRBJ2-7; 9 bases are shared with TRBD1. After removal of 8 bases from V and 4 bases from J, the junction contained 6 bases not matched to a gene. Germline V lookup: CDR1 SNHLY, CDR2 FYNNEI. This CDR3 is built from 13 residues. CDR3 coding DNA: TGTGCCAGCGGTCGGGACAGGGAATACGAGCAGTACTTC. It yields the protein CASGRDREYEQYF.

This rearrangement joins TRBV11-3 to TRBJ2-2; D ambiguous. The CDR3 extends over 12 amino acids. The germline V gene has CDR1 SGHNT and CDR2 YENEEA. V shed 3 bases and J shed 6 bases, with 5 bases lying between them. The CDR3 reads CASSFAPGELFF. In DNA form, the CDR3 reads TGTGCCAGCAGCTTTGCGCCCGGGGAGCTGTTTTTT.